This is a list of T cell receptor beta chains from one sample in a study of cytomegalovirus exposure and HLA in healthy donors. Profiling relied on immunoSEQ multiplex PCR, and the TCRdb table lists in-frame clones only, not all of them. The sample consists of 90,000 to 100,000 clones, about three quarters of them appearing once. The material sequenced was PBMCs. The receptors were sampled from a man aged 40-50 years in good health and CMV-seropositive. Both conserved end residues are part of each CDR3. The D gene is left open where the match is weak. Where a row states a size, it is once, few, many or the class of an expanded clone; other rows omit it.

size | D | J | V | CDR3 | DNA
- | - | TRBJ1-2 | TRBV14 | CASSQDEGVSGYTF | TGTGCCAGCAGCCAAGATGAAGGGGTATCCGGCTACACCTTC
- | TRBD1 | TRBJ2-7 | TRBV28 | CASSFGGDREEQYF | TGTGCCAGCAGTTTTGGTGGGGACAGGGAAGAGCAGTACTTC
- | - | TRBJ2-3 | TRBV5-6 | CASSNKWELPDTQYF | TGTGCCAGCAGCAACAAGTGGGAGTTGCCAGATACGCAGTATTTT
- | - | TRBJ1-2 | TRBV5-4 | CASSLRGGNYGYTF | TGTGCCAGCAGCTTGAGGGGAGGCAACTATGGCTACACCTTC
- | TRBD2 | TRBJ2-3 | TRBV6-4 | CASSPSSGGSTDTQYF | TGTGCCAGCAGTCCGTCTAGCGGGGGGAGCACAGATACGCAGTATTTT
- | TRBD2 | TRBJ2-7 | TRBV28 | CASSLAGGSYEQYF | TGTGCCAGCAGTTTGGCGGGGGGCTCCTACGAGCAGTACTTC
- | TRBD2 | TRBJ2-3 | TRBV7-6 | CASSLGGLAGDADTQYF | TGTGCCAGCAGCTTAGGAGGGCTAGCGGGAGACGCAGATACGCAGTATTTT
few | TRBD2 | TRBJ2-7 | TRBV7-2 | CASSFPGSGRAYEQYF | TGTGCCAGCAGCTTTCCCGGTAGCGGGAGGGCTTACGAGCAGTACTTC
- | - | TRBJ2-5 | TRBV28 | CASRVGGQETQYF | TGTGCCAGCAGGGTAGGGGGACAAGAGACCCAGTACTTC
- | TRBD1 | TRBJ2-2 | TRBV10-2 | CASSEGTGVAGELFF | TGCGCCAGCAGTGAGGGGACAGGGGTTGCCGGGGAGCTGTTTTTT
few | TRBD1 | TRBJ1-1 | TRBV5-3 | CARSHGQGGTEAFF | TGTGCCAGATCCCACGGACAGGGCGGCACTGAAGCTTTCTTT
- | TRBD2 | TRBJ2-3 | TRBV7-6 | CASSLGGGRALDTQYF | TGTGCCAGCAGCTTAGGAGGCGGGAGGGCCCTCGATACGCAGTATTTT
- | - | TRBJ2-5 | TRBV1 | CTSSSPGLTSPGTQYF | TGCACCAGCAGTTCCCCGGGACTAACCAGCCCGGGGACCCAGTACTTC
few | TRBD1 | TRBJ1-3 | TRBV11-2 | CASSVLTGAGNTIYF | TGTGCCAGCAGCGTATTGACAGGGGCTGGAAACACCATATATTTT
few | - | TRBJ1-4 | TRBV11-2 | CASRPIRHDNEKLFF | TGTGCCAGCAGACCCATAAGACATGATAATGAAAAACTGTTTTTT
- | TRBD1 | TRBJ2-5 | TRBV7-9 | CASTDPAGGQETQYF | TGTGCCAGCACTGATCCAGCAGGGGGCCAAGAGACCCAGTACTTC